The T cell receptor beta chain under discussion was sequenced for a study of regulatory T cells in long-lasting Graves disease. This clonotype was observed many times. TCR beta libraries were built with iRepertoire HTBI primers and Arm-PCR of CDR3 regions. Using its own MiXCR run on the multiplex PCR reads, TCRdb lists one record per CDR3 protein. Of roughly 500,000 distinct CDR3 sequences detected, roughly 12% appear once; the ten largest clones hold under 10%. Time point denoted: newly diagnosed GD, antithyroid drugs for less than 3 months. Preparation of the TCR library used RNA extracted from PBMCs. The diagnosis of Graves' disease used American Thyroid Association guidelines. Germline V gene lookup returns CDR1 DFQATT and CDR2 SNEGSKA (reference sequence). With V trimmed by 0 bases and J by 5 bases, 11 bases remained unmatched. There are 17 residues in the CDR3. The sample was also reused in another study, on T cells in Graves' hyperthyroidism and ophthalmopathy. Per that study: When ophthalmopathy did not progress within 18 months, Graves' hyperthyroidism was considered stable. Researchers found most expanded thyroid clonotypes above 0.001 in blood as well.

The receptor was derived from a man aged 25 to 40 with Graves disease. The specimen comprised peripheral blood mononuclear cells (PBMCs), sampled at new diagnosis, from a patient treated with antithyroid drugs. V and J are TRBV20-1 and TRBJ2-5, with 11 bases aligning to TRBD2. The CDR3 loop reads CSARDGNSGRAWETQYF. In DNA form, the CDR3 reads TGCAGTGCTAGAGACGGCAATAGCGGGAGGGCCTGGGAGACCCAGTACTTC.